A selection of T cell receptor beta chains follows, all from one sample in a study of blood T cells in healthy people across ages. TCRdb itself ran the 5' RACE reads through MiXCR, one entry per CDR3 protein. The table includes about 1,400,000 distinct CDR3 sequences, 45% to 70% detected once. Sequencing was performed on blood. Receptors originate from a man younger than 35 in good health. The CDR3 runs from the conserved cysteine through the conserved F or W. A D gene is named only where the DNA matches it firmly. Not all rows give a size; the values are once, few, many and, for expanded clones, a class.

TRBJ1-1 TRBD1 once TRBV20-1 TGCAGTGCTAGAGACCTACCGGACAGGGAAGCTTTCTTT CSARDLPDREAFF
TRBJ2-7 - - TRBV7-9 TGTGCCAGCAGCCCGATGTTGGGGGGCGGCGGCAGCTCCTACGAGCAGTACTTC CASSPMLGGGGSSYEQYF
TRBJ2-2 - - TRBV27 TGTGCCAGCAGTTGGGGGGGCCGGGAGCTGTTTTTT CASSWGGRELFF
TRBJ2-2 - - TRBV27 TGTGCCAGCAGTTTAATAGGTTTCGAGGAGAGTGGGGAGCTGTTTTTT CASSLIGFEESGELFF
TRBJ1-2 - - TRBV7-2 TGTGCCAGCAGCGGGACCCAGGATGCTTATGGCTACACCTTC CASSGTQDAYGYTF
TRBJ2-2 - - TRBV25-1 TGTGCCAGCACGGGCGACGGACCGAACACCGGGGAGCTGTTTTTT CASTGDGPNTGELFF
TRBJ2-3 TRBD2 many TRBV7-9 TGTGCCAGCAGCTTTTCCGGGGGGAGCACAGATACGCAGTATTTT CASSFSGGSTDTQYF
TRBJ2-5 TRBD1 - TRBV14 TGTGCCAGCAGCCATCCGGGACAGGGGTACGGGACCCAGTACTTC CASSHPGQGYGTQYF
TRBJ2-3 - - TRBV6-2/TRBV6-3 TGTGCCAGCAGTTACTCGAGTAGCGAAGATACGCAGTATTTT CASSYSSSEDTQYF
TRBJ2-1 TRBD1 - TRBV27 TGTGCCAGCAGTTTATCCGACCCCGAGACAGGGGACAATGAGCAGTTCTTC CASSLSDPETGDNEQFF
TRBJ2-5 TRBD1 - TRBV6-2/TRBV6-3 TGTGCCAGCAGTCGGGACAGCTATATCCAAGAGACCCAGTACTTC CASSRDSYIQETQYF
TRBJ2-7 TRBD2 - TRBV29-1 TGCAGCGTTAGACTCCGAGCGGGGGCCTACGAGCAGTACTTC CSVRLRAGAYEQYF
TRBJ2-7 - - TRBV5-1 TGCGCCAGCAGCAACCGGGACGGAACTTACGAGCAGTACTTC CASSNRDGTYEQYF
TRBJ1-2 - - TRBV29-1 TGCAGCGTTGAAGATCTTAAGCCGGGGGGCTACACCTTC CSVEDLKPGGYTF
TRBJ2-1 TRBD2 - TRBV4-2 TGTGCCAGCCGGACTAGCGGGGGCCCCGGGTATGAGCAGTTCTTC CASRTSGGPGYEQFF
TRBJ1-4 - - TRBV6-1 TGTGCCAGCAGTGAAGACTGGCCGGGCGGGGGTGAAAAACTGTTTTTT CASSEDWPGGGEKLFF